This is a list of T cell receptor beta chains from one sample in a study of cytomegalovirus exposure and HLA in healthy donors. Some clones are missing from TCRdb's copy, which holds only in-frame ones; the method was immunoSEQ multiplex PCR. Among 80,000 to 100,000 clones listed, around 72% were seen once. Specimen: PBMCs. The origin of the receptors is a man younger than 35 in good health and CMV-seropositive. CDR3s include the opening cysteine and the closing phenylalanine or tryptophan. A D gene is named only where the DNA matches it firmly. The size of a clone is reported for some rows only, either as once, few or many, or as a class for expanded clones.

j_call,d_call,v_call,clone_size,cdr3_aa,cdr3_nt
TRBJ1-6,NA,TRBV5-1,NA,CASSLEGTGGSPLHF,TGCGCCAGCAGCTTGGAAGGTACAGGCGGTTCACCCCTCCACTTT
TRBJ2-7,NA,TRBV30,NA,CAWRGRGGWVYEQYF,TGTGCCTGGAGGGGGAGGGGGGGTTGGGTCTACGAGCAGTACTTC
TRBJ2-2,TRBD2,TRBV7-3,NA,CASSFSGGAALGELFF,TGTGCCAGCAGCTTCTCCGGGGGGGCAGCACTCGGGGAGCTGTTTTTT
TRBJ2-2,NA,TRBV6-4,NA,CASSPGQANTGELFF,TGTGCCAGCAGTCCTGGTCAGGCGAACACCGGGGAGCTGTTTTTT
TRBJ2-1,NA,TRBV7-9,NA,CASSDTIRGAYEQFF,TGTGCCAGCAGCGATACAATCCGCGGGGCCTATGAGCAGTTCTTC
TRBJ1-2,NA,TRBV27,NA,CASSFARGYGYTF,TGTGCCAGCAGTTTTGCCAGGGGATATGGCTACACCTTC
TRBJ1-5,NA,TRBV7-8,few,CASSLGVSGAQHF,TGTGCCAGCAGCTTAGGAGTTAGCGGGGCCCAGCATTTT
TRBJ2-2,TRBD1,TRBV11-2,NA,CASSLDSWGTGAGELFF,TGTGCCAGCAGCTTAGATTCTTGGGGGACAGGGGCCGGGGAGCTGTTTTTT
TRBJ1-1,NA,TRBV5-6,NA,CASSLFADMNTEAFF,TGTGCCAGCAGCTTGTTCGCGGATATGAACACTGAAGCTTTCTTT
TRBJ2-2,TRBD2,TRBV7-9,NA,CASTSGGVGTGELFF,TGTGCCAGCACTAGCGGGGGGGTCGGCACCGGGGAGCTGTTTTTT
TRBJ1-2,NA,TRBV5-1,NA,CASSPSPTETYGYTF,TGCGCCAGCAGCCCGTCTCCGACTGAGACCTATGGCTACACCTTC
TRBJ1-1,TRBD1,TRBV30,once,CAWSGDSRTEAFF,TGTGCCTGGAGTGGGGACAGCCGCACTGAAGCTTTCTTT
TRBJ2-5,NA,TRBV4-1,few,CASSQIAVAGGETQYF,TGCGCCAGCAGCCAAATTGCCGTAGCTGGGGGGGAGACCCAGTACTTC
TRBJ2-3,NA,TRBV6-1,NA,CASILTDTQYF,TGTGCCAGCATACTCACAGATACGCAGTATTTT
TRBJ1-6,NA,TRBV7-9,NA,CASSLAWHPSPLHF,TGTGCCAGCAGCTTAGCTTGGCATCCATCACCCCTCCACTTT
TRBJ2-2,NA,TRBV7-9,NA,CASSLNPAVNTGELFF,TGTGCCAGCAGCTTAAATCCAGCGGTGAACACCGGGGAGCTGTTTTTT
TRBJ1-1,NA,TRBV9,NA,CASSVEAQMNTEAFF,TGTGCCAGCAGCGTAGAGGCACAGATGAACACTGAAGCTTTCTTT
TRBJ2-5,NA,TRBV5-1,NA,CASSSGHGSETQYF,TGCGCCAGCAGCTCAGGACATGGGTCGGAGACCCAGTACTTC
TRBJ1-1,NA,TRBV7-9,NA,CASSLGQLSTEAFF,TGTGCCAGCAGCCTTGGACAGCTCAGCACTGAAGCTTTCTTT
TRBJ2-3,TRBD2,TRBV19,NA,CASQASGGTDTQYF,TGTGCCAGCCAAGCCAGCGGGGGCACAGATACGCAGTATTTT
TRBJ1-1,NA,TRBV5-1,few,CASSSGEMNTEAFF,TGCGCCAGCAGCTCCGGGGAAATGAACACTGAAGCTTTCTTT
TRBJ2-2,TRBD1,TRBV30,once,CAWGQGGGELFF,TGTGCCTGGGGACAGGGAGGCGGGGAGCTGTTTTTT
TRBJ2-1,NA,TRBV28,NA,CASSLYGDEQFF,TGTGCCAGCAGTTTATATGGAGATGAGCAGTTCTTC
TRBJ2-2,TRBD2,TRBV5-8,NA,CASSFGGVGTGELFF,TGTGCCAGCAGCTTCGGGGGGGTCGGGACCGGGGAGCTGTTTTTT
TRBJ2-1,NA,TRBV7-2,NA,CASSLVRGDEQFF,TGTGCCAGCAGCTTAGTTCGAGGAGATGAGCAGTTCTTC
TRBJ2-1,TRBD2,TRBV6-1,once,CASAGGSSYNEQFF,TGTGCCAGCGCCGGGGGGAGCTCCTACAATGAGCAGTTCTTC
TRBJ2-7,NA,TRBV5-1,NA,CASSLSSGYEEYEQYF,TGCGCCAGCAGCTTGTCTAGTGGGTATGAAGAATACGAGCAGTACTTC
TRBJ1-1,NA,TRBV5-1,NA,CASSADSGVAEAFF,TGCGCCAGCAGCGCGGATAGCGGGGTTGCTGAAGCTTTCTTT
TRBJ2-7,TRBD1,TRBV19,NA,CASSSLGGTGGFPYEQYF,TGTGCCAGTAGCTCGCTTGGTGGGACAGGGGGCTTTCCCTACGAGCAGTACTTC
TRBJ1-1,NA,TRBV11-1,once,CASSLEGTMNTEAFF,TGTGCCAGCAGCTTAGAGGGGACTATGAACACTGAAGCTTTCTTT
TRBJ2-1,TRBD1,TRBV7-8,NA,CASSYRDRFYNEQFF,TGTGCCAGCAGCTACCGGGACAGGTTCTACAATGAGCAGTTCTTC
TRBJ1-1,NA,TRBV6-5,NA,CASSLQGQNTEAFF,TGTGCCAGCAGTTTACAGGGCCAGAACACTGAAGCTTTCTTT
TRBJ1-1,TRBD1,TRBV5-5,NA,CASKDRRGGTEAFF,TGTGCCAGCAAGGACAGGCGGGGAGGCACTGAAGCTTTCTTT
TRBJ2-3,TRBD2,TRBV7-2,NA,CASRLTSGGVTDTQYF,TGTGCCAGCAGGCTAACTAGCGGGGGGGTAACAGATACGCAGTATTTT
TRBJ2-1,NA,TRBV2,NA,CASSEEASSYNEQFF,TGTGCCAGCAGTGAAGAAGCGAGCTCCTACAATGAGCAGTTCTTC
TRBJ1-2,NA,TRBV28,once,CASSLFGVKSYGYTF,TGTGCCAGCAGTTTATTCGGGGTGAAAAGCTATGGCTACACCTTC